This section outlines one T cell receptor (beta chain) sequence together with its context. This clonotype was detected a few times. Its antigen has not been determined. No much larger clone exists at a distance of one base, and base qualities are not known. Amplification of TCR beta CDR3 regions was carried out from RNA transcripts. The TCR CDR3 was subjected to a first round of RT-PCR using the HTBI primer set and the Qiagen OneStep RT-PCR kit. A second multiplex PCR round built the libraries, followed by size selection and purification. Paired-end sequencing of the libraries was performed with 100 bp reads on an Illumina HiSeq2000. The study's own analysis went as follows. SOAPnuke was used to process the raw data, throwing out any read that contained adapters or uncalled bases, had a mean Phred below 15, or lacked an exact constant-primer or identifier match. High-quality paired reads were merged with COPE v1.2.5, and unique nucleotide sequences were defined as clonotypes. MiTCR v1.1 was used to align the clonotypes against IMGT TRBV, TRBD and TRBJ reference segments. The analysis was restricted to V-J combinations with a frequency above 0.0001, which together covered about 99% of the repertoires. The TCS score was defined as the ratio of F50 (clonal expansion) to E x V (chaos), calculated using BLOSUM62-based TCRdist between CDR3 peptides within each V-J. Welch's t-statistics and random forest reduced roughly 530 V-J features to roughly 13, which were used in a naive Bayes classifier (R e1071). Clones were called with MiXCR by TCRdb after fastp trimmed the public reads at Q25, and only in-frame beta chains were retained. Each entry merges the rows of one CDR3 protein and shows their most common DNA and genes. In this record, the V and J calls reflect TCRdb's handling and not the investigators' own analysis. The sample table lists 270,000 or so distinct CDR3 sequences, less than 30% of them with a count of one. The ten largest clones capture 20% to 30% of the sample.

This sample was included in a study of T cells in Graves' hyperthyroidism and ophthalmopathy (dated by TCRdb to about 2019). Concerning the study at large: Peripheral blood samples were taken at the time of initial diagnosis, prior to any treatment. In addition, the study compared T-cell repertoires in thyroid tissue and in blood from a handful of Graves' hyperthyroidism patients. Prospective prediction of ophthalmopathy was tested in an independent validation cohort consisting of roughly 19 hyperthyroidism patients and some 15 patients who later progressed to ophthalmopathy. To identify TCR V-J signatures that set the groups apart, the researchers used a discovery cohort of 90 to 100 patients, made up of about 44 with Graves' ophthalmopathy and some 56 with stable Graves' hyperthyroidism. After sampling, hyperthyroidism patients received methimazole starting at 30 mg daily, and ophthalmopathy patients received high-dose intravenous methylprednisolone. The paper describes TCR Vbeta CDR3 sequencing of roughly 130 peripheral blood samples, made up of 40 to 45 ophthalmopathy patients, approximately 76 hyperthyroidism patients and 17 progressor patients. For training and testing, the roughly 93 patients in the discovery cohort were randomly divided in a 7:3 ratio.

Hyperthyroidism patients were newly diagnosed, with disease duration under 2 months, and aged 18 to 65 years. The study excluded patients with uncontrolled infections, other autoimmune diseases, pregnancy or lactation. Diagnoses relied on clinical symptoms, serum thyroxine and TRAb, thyroid ultrasound and orbital computed tomography. For progressor patients, blood was drawn at the first diagnosis of hyperthyroidism, before any ophthalmopathy symptoms had appeared. Ficoll-Paque density gradient centrifugation was used to isolate PBMCs from approximately 10 ml of fresh peripheral blood. Progressor patients were initially diagnosed with Graves' hyperthyroidism and developed ophthalmopathy during follow-up. Total RNA was extracted using Trizol reagent, and RNA quality was assessed on an Agilent 2100 Bioanalyzer. From cysteine to phenylalanine, the CDR3 is 13 amino acids long. The read is trimmed to its CDR3 DNA, 39 bases read in frame from base 1. The germline ends are 14 bases apart after V is trimmed by 11 bases and J by 3 bases. CDR1 and CDR2 were assigned from the germline V gene as MNHEY and SVGEGT.

Results and caveats for the whole study, not just this receptor: Sample size was not statistically predetermined, and blinding of investigators to group allocation was not performed. Most expanded thyroid clonotypes (frequency above 0.001) were also detected in blood, suggesting blood repertoires may reflect thyroid immune responses. During validation, the model predicted progression to ophthalmopathy a median of approximately six months ahead of onset, with almost 71% sensitivity and less than 85% specificity. In cross-validation, a model built on a 13 V-J signature told ophthalmopathy apart from stable hyperthyroidism with just under 90% sensitivity and around 83% specificity, and in testing the same model reached 80%/75%.

The sequence was collected from a man between 35 and 55 years old with Graves' hyperthyroidism that later progressed to Graves' ophthalmopathy. Sequencing used blood. The rearrangement joined TRBV6-2 or TRBV6-3 to TRBJ1-5, with no reliable assignment of the D segment. The CDR3 has the sequence CAVSERLNQPQHF. The nucleotides read TGTGCCGTTAGCGAGCGGCTCAATCAGCCCCAGCATTTT.